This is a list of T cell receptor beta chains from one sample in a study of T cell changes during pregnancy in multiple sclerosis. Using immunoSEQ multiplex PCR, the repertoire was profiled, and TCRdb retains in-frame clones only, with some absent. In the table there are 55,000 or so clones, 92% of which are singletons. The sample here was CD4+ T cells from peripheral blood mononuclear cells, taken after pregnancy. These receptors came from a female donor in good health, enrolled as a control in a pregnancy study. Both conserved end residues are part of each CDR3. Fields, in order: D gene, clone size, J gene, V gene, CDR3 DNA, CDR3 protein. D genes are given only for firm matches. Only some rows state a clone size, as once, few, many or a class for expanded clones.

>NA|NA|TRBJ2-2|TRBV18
TGTGCCAGCTCAAAGGGTAGCGGCACCGGGGAGCTGTTTTTT
CASSKGSGTGELFF
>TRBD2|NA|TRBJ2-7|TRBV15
TGTGCCACCACCGGGGGACTAGCGGGGGGCAGCTACGAGCAGTACTTC
CATTGGLAGGSYEQYF
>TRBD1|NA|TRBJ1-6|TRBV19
TGTGCCAGTAGTGTGTCGGACAGGGCGGAATCACCCCTCCACTTT
CASSVSDRAESPLHF
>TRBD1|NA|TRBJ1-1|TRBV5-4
TGTGCCAGCAGTCCCAGGGGGCTCGGGACTGAAGCTTTCTTT
CASSPRGLGTEAFF
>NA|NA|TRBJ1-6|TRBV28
TGTGCCAGCAGTTCCAGGAGGTATAATTCACTCCTCCACTTT
CASSSRRYNSLLHF
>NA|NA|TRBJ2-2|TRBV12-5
TGTGCTAGTGGTTTGACGGGGTTCACCGGGGAGCTGTTTTTT
CASGLTGFTGELFF
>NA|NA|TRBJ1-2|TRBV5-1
TGCGCCAGCAAGCAGGCCGTATCGGCTTATGGCTACACCTTC
CASKQAVSAYGYTF
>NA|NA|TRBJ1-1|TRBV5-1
TGCGCCAGCAGCTTGGGGTTGAGGTCTCTTGAAGCTTTCTTT
CASSLGLRSLEAFF
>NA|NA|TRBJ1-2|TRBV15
TGTGCCACCAGTAGGGGGGGAGGGGGCTACACCTTC
CATSRGGGGYTF
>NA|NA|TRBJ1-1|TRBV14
TGTGCCAGCAGCCAAGGTCGGGATCGGCTCCAGAACACTGAAGCTTTCTTT
CASSQGRDRLQNTEAFF
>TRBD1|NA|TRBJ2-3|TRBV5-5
TGTGCCAGCAGCTTGGGGACAGGGTCCTCGGCAGATACGCAGTATTTT
CASSLGTGSSADTQYF
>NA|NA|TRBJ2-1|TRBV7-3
TGTGCCAGCAGCTTACGAGTCCTGGGAGGTAATGAGCAGTTCTTC
CASSLRVLGGNEQFF
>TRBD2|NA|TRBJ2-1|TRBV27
TGTGCCAGCAGTTTAGAGCGGGGGGGGAAGATCTCCTACAATGAGCAGTTCTTC
CASSLERGGKISYNEQFF
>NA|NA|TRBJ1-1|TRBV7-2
TGTGCCAGCAGCTTGCGGGGGAACACTGAAGCTTTCTTT
CASSLRGNTEAFF
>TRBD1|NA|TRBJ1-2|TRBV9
TGTGCCAGCAGCGTAGGAGGGACAGGGGTAGGGAATGGCTACACCTTC
CASSVGGTGVGNGYTF
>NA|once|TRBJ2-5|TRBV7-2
TGTGCCAGCAGCTTAACTGGGGCAGTAGAGACCCAGTACTTC
CASSLTGAVETQYF
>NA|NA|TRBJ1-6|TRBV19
TGTGCCAGTAGTACCCCGGGGAGGGAGACACCCCTCCACTTT
CASSTPGRETPLHF
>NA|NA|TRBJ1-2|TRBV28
TGTGCCAGCAGGCTTGGACAGAATTATGGCTACACCTTC
CASRLGQNYGYTF
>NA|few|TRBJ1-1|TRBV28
TGTGCCAGCAGTTTATACAACAAAGTAGCTTTCTTT
CASSLYNKVAFF
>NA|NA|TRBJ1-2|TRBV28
TGTGCCAGCAGTTTAAGTGGACAGCGAGGTCCTAACTATGGCTACACCTTC
CASSLSGQRGPNYGYTF